This is a list of T cell receptor beta chains from one sample in a study of cytomegalovirus exposure and HLA in healthy donors. Sequencing was performed with immunoSEQ multiplex PCR; in TCRdb, only in-frame clones are kept and a portion is missing. Altogether 90,000 to 130,000 clones are present, around 79% being singletons, with the ten largest covering 1% to 1.5%. The material sequenced was PBMCs. The receptor set was obtained from a woman aged 25-40 years in good health and CMV-seronegative. CDR3s leave out the opening cysteine and the closing phenylalanine or tryptophan. A D gene is named only where the DNA matches it firmly. The listing skips clone size in some rows; elsewhere it reads once, few, many or a size class.

j_gene: TRBJ2-3
abundance: NA
v_gene: TRBV14
len: 14
d_gene: NA
CDR3aa: ASSQMESVYTDTQY

j_gene: TRBJ2-5
abundance: few
v_gene: TRBV28
len: 12
d_gene: TRBD2
CDR3aa: ASSSSGRGETQY

j_gene: TRBJ2-7
abundance: NA
v_gene: TRBV27
len: 12
d_gene: TRBD2
CDR3aa: ASSAPGLAYEQY

j_gene: TRBJ2-5
abundance: NA
v_gene: TRBV7-2
len: 14
d_gene: TRBD1
CDR3aa: ASSLGQGRVRETQY

j_gene: TRBJ2-7
abundance: NA
v_gene: TRBV10-1
len: 16
d_gene: NA
CDR3aa: ASNPIPQTGRLSYEQY

j_gene: TRBJ1-2
abundance: NA
v_gene: TRBV29-1
len: 11
d_gene: NA
CDR3aa: SALFGREDGYT

j_gene: TRBJ1-1
abundance: NA
v_gene: TRBV19
len: 12
d_gene: NA
CDR3aa: ASKNTGLSPEAF

j_gene: TRBJ2-3
abundance: NA
v_gene: TRBV7-6
len: 14
d_gene: NA
CDR3aa: ASSFLDSPGTDTQY

j_gene: TRBJ2-2
abundance: NA
v_gene: TRBV4-2
len: 14
d_gene: TRBD2
CDR3aa: ASSQGPGGPTGELF

j_gene: TRBJ1-6
abundance: NA
v_gene: TRBV28
len: 13
d_gene: NA
CDR3aa: ASTRTTFYNSPLH

j_gene: TRBJ2-7
abundance: once
v_gene: TRBV7-9
len: 13
d_gene: NA
CDR3aa: ASSLELAARVEQY

j_gene: TRBJ2-3
abundance: few
v_gene: TRBV7-7
len: 12
d_gene: TRBD1
CDR3aa: ASSLGQGKDTQY

j_gene: TRBJ1-6
abundance: NA
v_gene: TRBV28
len: 17
d_gene: NA
CDR3aa: ASSNRWGHPPKRNSPLH